The 22 T cell receptor beta chains presented below share a single source sample, sequenced in a study of cytomegalovirus exposure and HLA in healthy donors (dated by TCRdb to 2016 to 2017). Libraries came from the immunoSEQ multiplex PCR assay. A mixture of 60 forward primers for TCR Vbeta segments and 13 reverse primers for TCR Jbeta segments was used in the multiplex PCR. The clones in this table, taken by TCRdb from immuneACCESS, are in-frame only. Not every clone is retained; where verified, under half of the shortfall comes from an unresolved V gene, and the cause of the rest is unknown. This sample is represented by about 180,000 clones; around 80% of them were singletons. 1.4% of the sample belongs to the ten largest clones. Sequenced: PBMCs. Receptors were obtained from a man aged 18 to 29 in good health and CMV-seronegative.

CDR3 sequence (DNA): TGTGCCAGCAGCTCAAAACGGGGGGGCCAAGAGACCCAGTACTTC. Amino acids: CASSSKRGGQETQYF. This rearrangement joins TRBV7-2 to TRBJ2-5; 8 bases map to TRBD2. Trimming removed 4 bases from V and 1 base from J; junction bases left unmatched: 5. Germline V lookup: CDR1 SGHTA, CDR2 FQGNSA. The CDR3 has 15 residues. The full variable domain, with the rest looked up from reference TRBV7-2 and TRBJ2-5, is GAGVSQSPSNKVTEKGKDVELRCDPISGHTALYWYRQSLGQGLEFLIYFQGNSAPDKSGLPSDRFSAERTGGSVSTLTIQRTQQEDSAVYLCASSSKRGGQETQYFGPGTRLLVL.

This clone turned up a few times. The rearrangement links TRBV5-5 to TRBJ2-1; D call uncertain. V lost 1 base and J 4 bases, leaving 6 bases between the germline ends. The germline V gene encodes CDR1 SGHKS and CDR2 YYEKEE (reference sequence). This CDR3 comprises 13 residues. The CDR3 sequence is CASSLWQYNEQFF. In DNA form, the CDR3 reads TGTGCCAGCAGCTTGTGGCAGTACAATGAGCAGTTCTTC.

The chain employs TRBV19 and TRBJ2-3, with 8 bases that match TRBD2. Germline assignment: CDR1 LNHDA and CDR2 SQIVND (reference sequence). The CDR3 totals 14 residues. Trimming cost V 6 bases and J 4 bases; bases outside gene matches: 6. CDR3 sequence (DNA): TGTGCCAGTAGCCTCGGGGGGGCAGCAGATACGCAGTATTTT. Translated: CASSLGGAADTQYF.

Notes on this clone: The same CDR3 arises from other DNA sequences in this sample as well. This chain links TRBV6-5 with TRBJ2-2; D call uncertain. CDR1 is MNHEY, CDR2 SVGAGI, per germline. The V end was cut by 0 bases, the J end by 1 base, with 6 bases between. This CDR3 has 15 residues. This chain's CDR3 is CASSYSGENTGELFF. As DNA, the CDR3 is TGTGCCAGCAGTTACTCAGGAGAGAACACCGGGGAGCTGTTTTTT.

This rearrangement joins TRBV6-6 to TRBJ2-2; unclear D gene. This CDR3 is built from 12 residues. Trimming took off 6 bases at V and 5 bases at J, with 7 bases between the two ends. Per germline, CDR1 MNHNY and CDR2 SVGAGI (reference sequence). The CDR3 spells CASSSSTGELFF. As DNA, the CDR3 is TGTGCCAGCAGCTCGAGTACCGGGGAGCTGTTTTTT.

V gene TRBV28 combines with J gene TRBJ2-5, with unresolved D. Trimming pared 3 bases from V and 4 bases from J, leaving 6 bases between. The CDR3 is made up of 12 amino acids. The V gene's germline CDR1 is MDHEN and CDR2 SYDVKM. CDR3 amino acids: CASSFGPETQYF. CDR3 bases: TGTGCCAGCAGTTTTGGGCCAGAGACCCAGTACTTC.

The rearrangement uses TRBV30 and TRBJ1-5; 7 positions agree with TRBD1. The CDR3 runs to 17 residues. From germline, CDR1 is GTSNPN and CDR2 SVGIG (reference sequence). The V gene end was trimmed by 1 base and the J gene end by 1 base; junction bases not matched to a gene: 10. The CDR3 protein is CAWSAKQGRGSNQPQHF. The DNA of the CDR3 is TGTGCCTGGAGTGCAAAACAGGGGCGTGGGAGCAATCAGCCCCAGCATTTT.

This chain joins TRBV21-1 and TRBJ2-5; TRBD1 was called by the table and not checked on the DNA. TRBV21-1 is a listed pseudogene. This CDR3 is built from 15 residues. The CDR3 DNA sequence: TGTGCCAGCAGCAAGAACAGGCGCAGGGGAGAGACCCAGTACTTC. Translation gives CASSKNRRRGETQYF.

V gene TRBV9 combines with J gene TRBJ2-1; 7 bases align to TRBD2. V lost 4 bases, J lost 0 bases, and 4 bases stayed unmatched. Germline lookup yields CDR1 SGDLS and CDR2 YYNGEE. This CDR3 has 15 amino acids. Here the CDR3 DNA reads TGTGCCAGCAGCATTACGGGGGGCTCCTACAATGAGCAGTTCTTC. Translating gives CASSITGGSYNEQFF. Full variable domain (missing parts from reference TRBV9 and TRBJ2-1): DSGVTQTPKHLITATGQRVTLRCSPRSGDLSVYWYQQSLDQGLQFLIQYYNGEERAKGNILERFSAQQFPDLHSELNLSSLELGDSALYFCASSITGGSYNEQFFGPGTRLTVL.

This chain connects TRBV12-2 to TRBJ2-5; the listed D gene, TRBD1, was not tested against the DNA. TRBV12-2 is labeled a pseudogene. This CDR3 is built from 16 residues. CDR3 bases: TGTGCAAGTCGCTTAGGAAGGGACAGGGGAAAGGAGACCCAGTACTTC. Protein product: CASRLGRDRGKETQYF.

This clone came up a few times. Other DNA sequences from this sample encode an identical CDR3 as well. CDR3 nucleotide sequence: TGTGCCAGCTCACCAGGGCAGGGGGCCCTGAACACTGAAGCTTTCTTT. Its protein product is CASSPGQGALNTEAFF. V and J are TRBV18 and TRBJ1-1, with 8 bases fitting TRBD1. With 2 bases clipped from V and 0 bases from J, the junction kept 5 bases outside the gene matches. The CDR3 has 16 amino acids. Germline assignment: CDR1 KGHSH and CDR2 LQKENI.

Only one count was recorded for this clone. The V call is TRBV2, the J call TRBJ2-6, with D uncertain. Trimming pared 5 bases from V and 0 bases from J, leaving 5 bases between. Germline V gene lookup returns CDR1 SNHLY and CDR2 FYNNEI. The CDR3 has 14 amino acids. The DNA of the CDR3 is TGTGCCAGCAGTACAAGCTCTGGGGCCAACGTCCTGACTTTC. Protein: CASSTSSGANVLTF. The entire variable domain, with the rest obtained from reference TRBV2 and TRBJ2-6, is as follows: EPEVTQTPSHQVTQMGQEVILRCVPISNHLYFYWYRQILGQKVEFLVSFYNNEISEKSEIFDDQFSVERPDGSNFTLKIRSTKLEDSAMYFCASSTSSGANVLTFGAGSRLTVL.

CDR3 region: CAWGGLAGYNEQFF. The CDR3 bases are TGTGCCTGGGGGGGGCTAGCGGGGTACAATGAGCAGTTCTTC. The chain couples TRBV30 to TRBJ2-1, with 9 positions matching TRBD2. J lost 4 bases, V lost 5 bases, and 6 bases had no gene match. CDR1 and CDR2 (germline): GTSNPN, SVGIG (reference sequence). This CDR3 is 14 amino acids long.

The genes are TRBV19 and TRBJ2-1; tentatively, D is TRBD2 (6 bases). V lost 2 bases and J 6 bases, leaving 11 bases between the germline ends. There are 14 residues in the CDR3. Germline values: CDR1 LNHDA, CDR2 SQIVND (reference sequence). The CDR3 loop reads CASSISRGSNEQFF. CDR3 sequence (DNA): TGTGCCAGTAGTATAAGTCGGGGGAGCAATGAGCAGTTCTTC.

This clone was seen a handful of times. The chain combines TRBV5-1 with TRBJ2-1; 9 positions match TRBD2. V lost 0 bases to trimming and J lost 4 bases; unmatched junction nucleotides: 2. Germline V gene sequence: CDR1 SGHRS, CDR2 YFSETQ. The CDR3 has 15 residues. CDR3 loop: CASSLVAGAYNEQFF. The CDR3 nucleotides read TGCGCCAGCAGCTTGGTAGCGGGAGCTTACAATGAGCAGTTCTTC.

The chain links TRBV18 to TRBJ1-1; 8 bases agree with TRBD1. V lost 0 bases to trimming and J lost 10 bases; unmatched junction nucleotides: 10. Germline CDR1 KGHSH, CDR2 LQKENI. The CDR3 has 15 residues. CDR3 loop: CASSPPTGGRSGAFF. In nucleotides, the CDR3 is TGTGCCAGCTCACCACCTACAGGGGGGAGGTCGGGAGCTTTCTTT.

This rearrangement joins TRBV29-1 to TRBJ2-2, with TRBD1 identical over 8 bases. The junction had 9 bases not matched to a gene; V was cut back by 8 bases and J by 4 bases. This CDR3 contains 14 residues. From germline, CDR1 is SQVTM and CDR2 ANQGSEA. The CDR3 coding sequence is TGCAGCTCACGATCCGGGACAGGCACCGGGGAGCTGTTTTTT. Protein product: CSSRSGTGTGELFF.

The chain is built from TRBV7-2 and TRBJ2-1; D is unclear. The CDR3 contains 15 residues. V shed 4 bases and J shed 3 bases, with 13 bases lying between them. Germline V gives CDR1 SGHTA, CDR2 FQGNSA. CDR3 DNA: TGTGCCAGCAGCTCCTTCAGGATGAACTACAATGAGCAGTTCTTC. This sequence encodes CASSSFRMNYNEQFF.

The chain employs TRBV4-2 and TRBJ2-1; 9 bases agree with TRBD2. Germline lookup yields CDR1 LGHNA and CDR2 YNFKEQ. Losses at the gene ends were 0 bases for V and 0 bases for J; bases not matched to a gene: 6. CDR3 length: 18 residues. The CDR3 reads CASSQDGGGVGSYNEQFF. CDR3 DNA: TGTGCCAGCAGCCAAGATGGCGGGGGGGTGGGCTCCTACAATGAGCAGTTCTTC.

The chain joins TRBV2 to TRBJ1-6; TRBD1 matches at 7 bases. The CDR3 totals 15 residues. The germline gives CDR1 SNHLY, CDR2 FYNNEI. With V trimmed by 7 bases and J by 10 bases, 13 bases remained unmatched. The chain's CDR3 is CASMSPKGAVSPLHF. CDR3 bases: TGTGCCAGCATGTCCCCCAAGGGGGCGGTCTCACCCCTCCACTTT.

The gene calls are TRBV7-9 and TRBJ2-1, with D perhaps TRBD2 (5 bases). CDR1 is SEHNR, CDR2 FQNEAQ, per germline (reference sequence). V dropped 7 bases and J dropped 3 bases, with 13 bases sitting between them. CDR3 length: 14 residues. The CDR3, as DNA: TGTGCCAGCACCCCCGGGGAAATCTACAATGAGCAGTTCTTC. Translated: CASTPGEIYNEQFF.

The J gene is TRBJ2-7, the V gene TRBV7-2; 8 nucleotides match TRBD1. The CDR3 length is 13 residues. J was trimmed by 3 bases and V by 4 bases; bases with no gene match: 2. Per germline, CDR1 SGHTA and CDR2 FQGNSA. CDR3 residues: CASSWTGYYEQYF. The CDR3 DNA reads as TGTGCCAGCAGCTGGACAGGGTACTACGAGCAGTACTTC. Supplemented by reference TRBV7-2 and TRBJ2-7, the full variable domain reads GAGVSQSPSNKVTEKGKDVELRCDPISGHTALYWYRQSLGQGLEFLIYFQGNSAPDKSGLPSDRFSAERTGGSVSTLTIQRTQQEDSAVYLCASSWTGYYEQYFGPGTRLTVT.